The present T cell receptor beta chain was sequenced within a study of cytomegalovirus exposure and HLA in healthy donors. Study-wide findings and caveats: For most TCR beta V segments, an earlier analysis put the productive rate at about 87% or about 30% of the time.

Healthy people donating bone marrow made up the donors. The PCR had 60 Vbeta and 13 Jbeta primers. Generated by immunoSEQ multiplex PCR, the TCRdb table keeps only in-frame clones and is missing some. The sample is made up of 40,000 or so clones, and the top ten hold 1% to 1.5% of it. The CDR3 sequence is 14 residues long. The V end lost 4 bases, the J end lost 3 bases, and 14 bases lay between the germline ends. The germline CDR1 and CDR2 sequences are SGHRS and YFSETQ. A remark on this clone: Its target is unknown.

Sequencing input: PBMCs. The sequence derives from a man younger than 45 in good health and CMV-seronegative. V and J are TRBV5-1 and TRBJ2-7; a weak D match, TRBD2 (5 bases). CDR3 DNA sequence: TGCGCCAGCAGCCCGTGGACGGGATTCTACGAGCAGTACTTC. It codes for CASSPWTGFYEQYF.